This TCR beta chain was sequenced for a study of blood T cell repertoires in COVID-19. Study details: Samples came from the United States, Italy and Spain, spanning acute and convalescent COVID-19. PBMCs, B-cell-depleted T cells, or T cells provided the cDNA or gDNA that made up the material.

The germline V and J ends were trimmed by 5 bases and 1 base, with 11 bases remaining between them. The germline CDR1 and CDR2 sequences are WSHSY and SAAADI. This CDR3 contains 14 residues. This clone was detected once. Authors' analysis steps: How many nucleated cells were present was estimated from reference gene primer amplification. Only in-frame clones appear in the TCRdb table, and some are missing; sequencing was by immunoSEQ multiplex PCR. Clonal size and the V and J genes are those of that table, whereas D and trimming came from the DNA. This sample yields over 55,000 clones, of which under 95% are seen a single time; 8.5% belongs to the top ten.

Sequenced material: peripheral blood. The sequence was collected from a human donor in a cohort sampled during active COVID-19. The chain carries TRBV10-2 and TRBJ1-1, with D possibly TRBD1 on 6 matching bases. CDR3 in amino acids: CASSTSGQNTEAFF. In nucleotides, the CDR3 is TGCGCCAGCAGTACATCGGGACAGAACACTGAAGCTTTCTTT.